This entry features one T cell receptor beta chain sequence. TCRdb keeps only in-frame clones here, not all; method: immunoSEQ multiplex PCR. The table shows some 300,000 clones, with 70% to 90% occurring only once. The data are from a study of blood T cell repertoires in COVID-19. Across the whole study: Material from acute and convalescent COVID-19 was sourced from the United States, Italy and Spain. PBMCs, B-cell-depleted T cells, or T cells were the source of the cDNA or gDNA that made up the material.

Ages ranged from about 18 to 100 years, with residence in about two dozen US areas. The V and J ends lost 5 bases and 1 base, in that order; junction bases with no gene match: 5. Germline assignment: CDR1 MNHEY and CDR2 SMNVEV (reference sequence). The CDR3 consists of 15 residues. This chain uses TRBV27 with TRBJ1-1; 9 bases line up with TRBD1. The sample comprised PBMCs or T cells enriched from blood (not recorded which). The TCR sequence derives from a woman aged 55-75 years in a cohort exposed to, infected with or recovered from COVID-19 (not recorded which). CDR3 bases: TGTGCCAGCAGTCTACAGGGGGCCTCGAACACTGAAGCTTTCTTT. It codes for CASSLQGASNTEAFF.